This T cell receptor (beta chain) appears in the sequencing data of a study of T cells in Graves' hyperthyroidism and ophthalmopathy. Template material for amplifying TCR beta CDR3 regions consisted of RNA transcripts. HTBI primers were used for first-round RT-PCR of the TCR CDR3. Via MiXCR, TCRdb re-called the multiplex PCR reads, giving one row per CDR3 protein. Among hundreds of thousands of distinct CDR3 sequences listed, 45% were seen once. The TCR comes from an adult man with Graves' disease, either hyperthyroidism or ophthalmopathy (not recorded which). The specimen was peripheral blood or thyroid tissue (not recorded which).

The DNA of the CDR3 is TGTGCCACCAGCAGAGATGAGGGGAGAAATTCACCCCTCCACTTT. Translation gives CATSRDEGRNSPLHF. This chain connects TRBV15 to TRBJ1-6; a possible D gene is TRBD1 (5 bases). V lost 0 bases, J lost 7 bases, and 10 bases lay in between. Germline V gives CDR1 LNHNV, CDR2 YYDKDF (reference sequence). This CDR3 contains 15 residues.